The clone carrying this T cell receptor (beta chain) was detected once. Covering alpha and beta chains, TRAV- and TRBV-specific primers were used for the first-strand cDNA. The authors ran around 22 PCR cycles to amplify TCRs with a constant-region primer and V-primer adapter. TCRdb reprocessed the reads via MiXCR and lists one record per CDR3 protein. The sample consists of fewer than 110,000 distinct CDR3 sequences, around 21% of them appearing once. The sample is drawn from a study of low-dose radiotherapy and immunotherapy resistance in tumors. Documented time point: after trial treatment. Treatment of the sample: LDRT plus nivolumab, ipilimumab, low-dose cyclophosphamide and aspirin (RACIN trial). Trimming took off 5 bases at V and 15 bases at J, with 23 bases between the two ends. CDR3 size: 14 residues. Germline CDR1 SGHTA, CDR2 FQGNSA.

This TCR derives from a male donor with prostate cancer. The V call is TRBV7-2, the J call TRBJ2-1; TRBD2 might be the D (6 bases). Specimen: PBMCs, collected after low-dose radiotherapy plus immunotherapy. The CDR3 DNA sequence: TGTGCCAGCAGCCTCTACGGGACTGCTACTGGGAGGTTCTTC. Translating it yields CASSLYGTATGRFF.